The 26 T cell receptor beta chains given below trace back to one sample, sequenced in a study of B cell selection in AIRE deficiency. Profiling relied on immunoSEQ multiplex PCR, and the TCRdb table lists in-frame clones only, not all of them. The sample has 20,000 to 30,000 clones; about 96% are singletons. CD4+CD127+ cells were sorted as the conventional CD4 T cells. Material: CD4+CD127+ conventional T cells sorted from PBMCs. All receptors derive from a human donor in good health.

This rearrangement joins TRBV28 to TRBJ1-5, with TRBD1 identical over 8 bases. This CDR3 is built from 14 residues. Trimming took 2 bases from V and 6 from J; bases not matched to a gene: 3. From germline, CDR1 is MDHEN and CDR2 SYDVKM. The CDR3: CASSLTGGGQPQHF. The CDR3 DNA is TGTGCCAGCAGTTTAACAGGGGGAGGTCAGCCCCAGCATTTT.

V is TRBV10-1 and J is TRBJ2-3, with TRBD1 matching over 7 bases. Germline V gives CDR1 WNHNN, CDR2 SYGVQD (reference sequence). Trimming removed 7 bases from V and 0 bases from J; junction bases left unmatched: 10. The CDR3 totals 16 residues. CDR3 in DNA: TGCGCCAGCACCCTAAGGGGGCGGCCCAGCACAGATACGCAGTATTTT. It specifies CASTLRGRPSTDTQYF.

The J gene is TRBJ1-5, the V gene TRBV19; D uncertain. The V end was cut by 7 bases, the J end by 1 base, with 14 bases between. The CDR3 totals 15 residues. Germline values: CDR1 LNHDA, CDR2 SQIVND (reference sequence). The CDR3 nucleotides are TGTGCCAGTAAGCTTGGGCCTTTGAGCAATCAGCCCCAGCATTTT. Its translation: CASKLGPLSNQPQHF.

This chain joins TRBV11-3 and TRBJ2-7, with 7 nucleotides matching TRBD2. Germline V gene sequence: CDR1 SGHNT, CDR2 YENEEA. The CDR3 runs 15 residues. The trim removed 3 bases at V and 4 bases at J, leaving 9 bases unmatched. Here the CDR3 reads CASSFGGRASYEQYF. The CDR3 DNA reads as TGTGCCAGCAGCTTTGGAGGGAGGGCCAGTTACGAGCAGTACTTC.

The J gene is TRBJ2-1, the V gene TRBV7-2, with 11 bases that match TRBD1. J was trimmed by 9 bases and V by 5 bases; bases with no gene match: 6. The CDR3 consists of 14 residues. Germline-derived CDR1 and CDR2 are SGHTA and FQGNSA. The CDR3 DNA reads as TGTGCCAGCAGCGCGGGACAGGGGGGCGGTGAGCAGTTCTTC. The encoded protein is CASSAGQGGGEQFF.

The table lists this clone with a count of one. This chain joins TRBV19 and TRBJ1-2; TRBD1 might be the D (6 bases). The CDR3 is 14 amino acids. The germline CDR1 and CDR2 sequences are LNHDA and SQIVND (reference sequence). Trimming left V 5 bases short and J 0 bases short, with 10 bases between. In DNA, the CDR3 is TGTGCCAGTAGTTCCCGACAGGCTAACTATGGCTACACCTTC. Its translation: CASSSRQANYGYTF. The whole variable domain, filled in from reference TRBV19 and TRBJ1-2, reads DGGITQSPKYLFRKEGQNVTLSCEQNLNHDAMYWYRQDPGQGLRLIYYSQIVNDFQKGDIAEGYSVSREKKESFPLTVTSAQKNPTAFYLCASSSRQANYGYTFGSGTRLTVV.

The chain is built from TRBV5-6 and TRBJ2-7; D is unresolved. In germline, CDR1 is SGHDT, CDR2 YYEEEE. Trimming stripped 0 bases from V and 6 bases from J, with 4 bases between. The CDR3 is made up of 11 amino acids. This CDR3 is CASSLEREQYF. Here the CDR3 DNA reads TGTGCCAGCAGCTTGGAACGCGAGCAGTACTTC.

CDR3 sequence (DNA): TGTGCCAGCAGCTTAAGAAGCGGGCGTCGCCGGGGGGTCGGGGAGCTGTTTTTT. Its protein product is CASSLRSGRRRGVGELFF. This chain links TRBV13 with TRBJ2-2, with 7 bases matching TRBD2. The germline CDR1 and CDR2 sequences are PRHDT and FYEKMQ (reference sequence). The V and J ends lost 2 bases and 7 bases, in that order; junction bases with no gene match: 16. This CDR3 spans 18 amino acids.

The chain joins TRBV7-2 to TRBJ2-2, with 8 bases identical to TRBD2. CDR1 and CDR2 (germline): SGHTA, FQGNSA. With 5 bases clipped from V and 1 base from J, the junction kept 9 bases outside the gene matches. This CDR3 is 17 amino acids long. CDR3 nucleotide sequence: TGTGCCAGCAGCAAGACTAGGGGACTAGGGAACACCGGGGAGCTGTTTTTT. Translating it yields CASSKTRGLGNTGELFF.

The CDR3 here is CSVRRLAESTDTQYF. DNA of the CDR3: TGCAGCGTCCGACGACTAGCGGAGAGCACAGATACGCAGTATTTT. The J gene is TRBJ2-3, the V gene TRBV29-1, with TRBD2 matching 9 bases. J lost 0 bases, V lost 6 bases, and 7 bases had no gene match. CDR3 size: 15 residues. Germline lookup yields CDR1 SQVTM and CDR2 ANQGSEA.

A note on this clone: Other DNA sequences in this specimen translate into the identical CDR3. The V gene is TRBV28, the J gene TRBJ2-1, with 7 bases identical to TRBD2. J was trimmed by 14 bases and V by 5 bases; bases with no gene match: 15. Looked up from germline, CDR1 is MDHEN and CDR2 is SYDVKM. The CDR3 totals 14 residues. The CDR3 DNA reads TGTGCCAGCAGTCCCCCATCGAGAGGCGGGAGAAAGTTCTTC. Translated, it gives CASSPPSRGGRKFF.

The table lists this clone with a count of one. This chain connects TRBV7-2 to TRBJ2-7, with TRBD2 matching over 13 bases. Germline values: CDR1 SGHTA, CDR2 FQGNSA. J lost 3 bases, V lost 5 bases, and 13 bases had no gene match. There are 18 residues in the CDR3. The CDR3 bases are TGTGCCAGCAGCCCCGGACTAGCGGGAGCTTTTTTGGGCTACGAGCAGTACTTC. It encodes CASSPGLAGAFLGYEQYF. Full variable domain (remainder filled in from reference TRBV7-2 and TRBJ2-7): GAGVSQSPSNKVTEKGKDVELRCDPISGHTALYWYRQSLGQGLEFLIYFQGNSAPDKSGLPSDRFSAERTGGSVSTLTIQRTQQEDSAVYLCASSPGLAGAFLGYEQYFGPGTRLTVT.

The rearrangement links TRBV28 to TRBJ2-3; TRBD2 is a possible D gene (5 bases). The CDR3 has 12 amino acids. Trimming took off 8 bases at V and 1 base at J, with 7 bases between the two ends. Germline CDR1 is MDHEN and CDR2 is SYDVKM. The CDR3 reads CASRGGTDTQYF. The CDR3 region has the DNA TGTGCCAGCCGGGGAGGCACAGATACGCAGTATTTT.

The gene calls are TRBV5-1 and TRBJ2-7, with D hard to call. Trimming took 2 bases from V and 0 from J, leaving 9 bases between them. The CDR3 contains 14 residues. CDR1 SGHRS and CDR2 YFSETQ come from the germline V gene. The CDR3 spells CASSFNPDSYEQYF. The CDR3 DNA is TGCGCCAGCAGCTTTAATCCAGACTCCTACGAGCAGTACTTC. The complete variable domain, with remaining parts taken from reference TRBV5-1 and TRBJ2-7, reads KAGVTQTPRYLIKTRGQQVTLSCSPISGHRSVSWYQQTPGQGLQFLFEYFSETQRNKGNFPGRFSGRQFSNSRSEMNVSTLELGDSALYLCASSFNPDSYEQYFGPGTRLTVT.

V usage is TRBV5-4 and J usage is TRBJ2-2, with 7 bases aligning to TRBD1. CDR3 length: 17 residues. After removal of 4 bases from V and 5 bases from J, the junction contained 14 bases not matched to a gene. CDR1 SGHNT and CDR2 YYREEE come from the germline V gene (reference sequence). CDR3 coding DNA: TGTGCCAGCAGCCCGGGCAGACAGGGAATCGGTACCGGGGAGCTGTTTTTT. Translated, it gives CASSPGRQGIGTGELFF. Variable domain in full (rest from reference TRBV5-4 and TRBJ2-2): ETGVTQSPTHLIKTRGQQVTLRCSSQSGHNTVSWYQQALGQGPQFIFQYYREEENGRGNFPPRFSGLQFPNYSSELNVNALELDDSALYLCASSPGRQGIGTGELFFGEGSRLTVL.

The chain uses TRBV7-9 and TRBJ2-6; no clear D gene. Germline assignment: CDR1 SEHNR and CDR2 FQNEAQ (reference sequence). This CDR3 region has 15 residues. Between the trimmed V and J ends, which lost 6 bases and 4 bases, there was a span of 13 bases. In nucleotides, the CDR3 is TGTGCCAGCAGGATTAGTGGGCTAGGGGCCAACGTCCTGACTTTC. Encoded protein: CASRISGLGANVLTF.

This sequence joins TRBV6-1 and TRBJ2-3, with D unresolved. With 4 bases removed from V and 3 bases from J, the gap between germline ends came to 5 bases. CDR1 and CDR2 (germline): MNHNS, SASEGT. CDR3 length equals 12 residues. The CDR3 bases are TGTGCCAGCAGTGCCTTTACAGATACGCAGTATTTT. Encoded protein: CASSAFTDTQYF.

The V gene is TRBV28, the J gene TRBJ2-1; 12 bases agree with TRBD2. Germline loops: CDR1 MDHEN, CDR2 SYDVKM. Germline trimming cut 2 bases from V and 1 base from J; bases unmatched to any gene: 21. CDR3 length: 23 residues. Here the CDR3 DNA reads TGTGCCAGCAGTTTAGGTTATCGGCTAGCGGGAGGGAAACACCGAAATTCCTACAATGAGCAGTTCTTC. Protein sequence: CASSLGYRLAGGKHRNSYNEQFF.

CDR3 coding DNA: TGTGCCAGCATTTCCGGGACAGGCACTCAGCCCCAGCATTTT. It encodes CASISGTGTQPQHF. This rearrangement joins TRBV6-1 to TRBJ1-5, with 8 bases lining up with TRBD1. V trimming: 7 bases; J trimming: 6 bases; junction bases outside the gene matches: 8. Germline values: CDR1 MNHNS, CDR2 SASEGT. The CDR3 is made up of 14 amino acids.

This chain connects TRBV28 to TRBJ2-3; unclear D gene. The V end was cut by 2 bases, the J end by 1 base, with 10 bases between. The CDR3 totals 15 residues. Germline V lookup: CDR1 MDHEN, CDR2 SYDVKM. The CDR3 DNA follows: TGTGCCAGCAGTTTAGGGCTTCCAGGCACAGATACGCAGTATTTT. Protein sequence: CASSLGLPGTDTQYF.

The rearrangement joins TRBV5-5 to TRBJ2-5; D might be TRBD1 or TRBD2, each matching 5 bases. Per the germline V gene, CDR1 is SGHKS and CDR2 is YYEKEE (reference sequence). This CDR3 contains 14 residues. Trimming cost V 0 bases and J 3 bases, with 9 bases left between them. CDR3 DNA sequence: TGTGCCAGCAGCTTGGCCGGGACGGAAGAGACCCAGTACTTC. Translating gives CASSLAGTEETQYF.

J is TRBJ2-7 and V is TRBV2; D might be TRBD2 (6 bases). Trimming cost V 5 bases and J 5 bases, with 19 bases left between them. The length of the CDR3 is 15 residues. Germline values: CDR1 SNHLY, CDR2 FYNNEI. The CDR3 DNA follows: TGTGCCAGCAGTCAAATTGGAGGGGCCACCAACGAGCAGTACTTC. This encodes CASSQIGGATNEQYF.

The J gene is TRBJ2-1, the V gene TRBV18; 9 bases are shared with TRBD2. The CDR3 has 16 residues. CDR1 KGHSH and CDR2 LQKENI come from the germline V gene. J was trimmed by 2 bases and V by 2 bases; bases with no gene match: 4. DNA for the CDR3: TGTGCCAGCTCACCAAATCTAGCGGGACCCTACAATGAGCAGTTCTTC. Translated, it gives CASSPNLAGPYNEQFF.

V gene TRBV5-1 combines with J gene TRBJ2-1; the match to TRBD2 covers 14 bases. Germline V gene sequence: CDR1 SGHRS, CDR2 YFSETQ. V was pared by 4 bases and J by 8 bases, with 8 bases of the junction left unmatched. The CDR3 consists of 16 residues. The CDR3 bases are TGCGCCAGCAGCCCGGGACTAGCGGGAGTAGAGTATGAGCAGTTCTTC. This gives the protein CASSPGLAGVEYEQFF.

This chain uses TRBV6-6 with TRBJ1-2, with D uncertain. Between the trimmed V and J ends, which lost 6 bases and 8 bases, there was a span of 13 bases. This CDR3 has 12 amino acids. Germline CDR1 and CDR2: MNHNY and SVGAGI (reference sequence). CDR3 DNA sequence: TGTGCCAGCAGAACCTTGACGAGAGGCTACACCTTC. It specifies CASRTLTRGYTF.

This clone was picked up a small number of times. The chain uses TRBV27 and TRBJ1-2; possible D gene TRBD1, 5 bases. V was trimmed by 6 bases and J by 4 bases, leaving 12 bases between them. The CDR3 loop spans 13 amino acids. CDR1 is MNHEY, CDR2 SMNVEV, per germline (reference sequence). The CDR3 DNA follows: TGTGCCAGCAGCTTCAGGGATGGCTATGGCTACACCTTC. This encodes CASSFRDGYGYTF.